This T cell receptor (beta chain) was captured by sequencing in a study of shared clonotypes between healthy human individuals. General study findings and limits: Non-shared clonotypes showed lower generation probabilities than clonotypes common to all four donors. Naive subsets, compared against memory subsets, generally had larger estimated richness values.

The ends were cut back, 5 bases at V and 7 bases at J, with 12 bases in the middle. The CDR3 has 13 amino acids. Germline V gives CDR1 MNHEY, CDR2 SMNVEV (reference sequence). Researchers ran the assay at a deep level. Sorted-subset replicate PCR reactions contained roughly 200 ng DNA, corresponding to approximately 30,000 T cell genomes. TCRdb's copy holds only in-frame clones and misses some; the assay was immunoSEQ multiplex PCR. The profile shows some 1 million clones, approximately 70% of them singletons. This clone was picked up one time. Its cognate antigen is unknown. The material sequenced was memory CD4+ T cells sorted from blood. The subset here: CD45RA-negative fraction. This chain connects TRBV27 to TRBJ1-5; a weak D match, TRBD1 (5 bases). The source of this sequence is a man aged 18 to 35 in good health. CDR3 bases: TGTGCCAGCAGTAGAGGGGAGAACCAGCCCCAGCATTTT. This gives the protein CASSRGENQPQHF.